This is a list of T cell receptor beta chains from one sample in a study of T cell repertoires in cytomegalovirus infection. TCRdb fed the reads into MiXCR, producing one record per CDR3 protein. The sample lists a few hundred thousand distinct CDR3 sequences; approximately 40% were seen once. These TCRs are of unknown antigen specificity. The source material was cultured PBMCs, sampled from culture after CMV antigen stimulation. These receptor sequences come from a human donor in good health (CMV status not recorded). Some clones in this sample may be carry-over from other donors' samples. Both conserved end residues are part of each CDR3. D genes are given only for firm matches. Rows may omit the clone size; those that give it use once, few, many or a size class.

j_call,v_call,clone_size,d_call,cdr3_nt,cdr3_aa
TRBJ2-3,TRBV7-9,few,NA,TGTGCCAGCAGCTTAGCGACTTCTAATACGCAGTATTTT,CASSLATSNTQYF
TRBJ1-1,TRBV7-4,NA,NA,TGTGCCAGCAGCCCTCAGTGGGGGGGAAACACTGAAGCTTTCTTT,CASSPQWGGNTEAFF
TRBJ1-4,TRBV7-9,few,TRBD1,TGTGCCAGCAGCTCTACCGCCGGGACAGGGGGCGAAAAACTGTTTTTT,CASSSTAGTGGEKLFF
TRBJ2-3,TRBV7-2,many,TRBD1,TGTGCCAGCAGACCAGACAGGGCACGCACAGATACGCAGTATTTT,CASRPDRARTDTQYF
TRBJ2-1,TRBV6-2/TRBV6-3,few,NA,TGTGCCAGCAGTTACAGGCGAGAGACCCAGGGTTTCTTC,CASSYRRETQGFF
TRBJ2-5,TRBV7-2,few,TRBD2,TGTGCCAGCAGCTATCGTGGGACTAAAGGGACCCAGTACTTC,CASSYRGTKGTQYF
TRBJ2-4,TRBV19,NA,TRBD1,TGTGCCAGTAGCACCGGGACAGCGAGAAACATTCAGTACTTC,CASSTGTARNIQYF
TRBJ2-1,TRBV2,NA,TRBD2,TGTGCCAGCAGTGATTGGACTAGCGGGGGGGACTACAATGAGCAGTTCTTC,CASSDWTSGGDYNEQFF
TRBJ2-5,TRBV2,few,NA,TGTGCCAGCCTTACGGGGTGGGGCCAAGAGACCCAGTACTTC,CASLTGWGQETQYF
TRBJ2-3,TRBV7-2,NA,TRBD2,TGTGCCAGCCGACGTAGCGGGGCCGCCGTGGATACGCAGTATTTT,CASRRSGAAVDTQYF
TRBJ1-4,TRBV6-6,NA,NA,TGTGCCACCCAGGTCAGCAGGCCCAGTGCAACTAATGAAAAACTGTTTTTT,CATQVSRPSATNEKLFF
TRBJ2-7,TRBV7-8,few,TRBD2,TGTGCCAGCAGCGGACGCCTCGCGGGAGTCTCCTACGAGCAGTACTTC,CASSGRLAGVSYEQYF
TRBJ2-5,TRBV14,NA,NA,TGTGCCAGCAGCCAAGGGTGGCGGATGCTAGAGACCCAGTACTTC,CASSQGWRMLETQYF
TRBJ1-5,TRBV6-1,few,NA,TGTGCCAGCGCCGGGCGAGGCAATCAGCCCCAGCATTTT,CASAGRGNQPQHF
TRBJ1-4,TRBV7-9,NA,NA,TGTGCCAGCAGCTTAGTAGCAGGGTTCAGTGAAAAACTGTTTTTT,CASSLVAGFSEKLFF
TRBJ1-1,TRBV10-3,few,NA,TGTGCCATCAGGGGGGGCGAGAACACTGAAGCTTTCTTT,CAIRGGENTEAFF
TRBJ2-1,TRBV10-3,few,NA,TGTGCCATCAGTGAGTCTTCTCACCCTCTTTCTAATGAGCAGTTCTTC,CAISESSHPLSNEQFF
TRBJ2-7,TRBV28,NA,NA,TGTGCCAGCACCTTCCGGGGCCCATACGAGCAGTACTTC,CASTFRGPYEQYF
TRBJ2-7,TRBV7-2,few,NA,TGTGCCAGCAGCGGGCGGGGACCGCACGAGCAGTACTTC,CASSGRGPHEQYF
TRBJ1-2,TRBV7-2,few,NA,TGTGCCAGCATCCCTTCGTTGGCGGGAATTGGCTACACCTTC,CASIPSLAGIGYTF
TRBJ1-1,TRBV4-1,NA,NA,TGCGCCAGCAGCCAAGTGTCGCGGGGGATGAACACTGAAGCTTTCTTT,CASSQVSRGMNTEAFF
TRBJ2-3,TRBV7-2,many,TRBD2,TGTGCCAGCAGCTTAGGCGGGGGGGCTGTAGGCGCAGATACGCAGTATTTT,CASSLGGGAVGADTQYF
TRBJ2-3,TRBV7-9,NA,TRBD1,TGTGCCAGCAGCTCGTGGGACAGGGGGCAGGGAGATACGCAGTATTTT,CASSSWDRGQGDTQYF
TRBJ2-1,TRBV7-6,NA,NA,TGTGCCAGCAGCTTCACCAATGAGCTGTTCTTC,CASSFTNELFF
TRBJ1-1,TRBV12-3/TRBV12-4,NA,NA,TGTGCCAGCAGTTTCGGGGGGGCGTTCACTGAAGCTTTCTTT,CASSFGGAFTEAFF
TRBJ2-5,TRBV12-3/TRBV12-4,NA,NA,TGTGCCAGCAGTGGGCTAAGAGAGACCCAGTACTTC,CASSGLRETQYF
TRBJ2-2,TRBV7-9,few,NA,TGTGCCAGCAGCTTAGTAGGGGGAGACACCGGGGAGCTGTTTTTT,CASSLVGGDTGELFF
TRBJ1-2,TRBV7-9,many,TRBD1,TGTGCCAGCAGACAAGAGACAGGGGGCTATGGCTACACCTTC,CASRQETGGYGYTF
TRBJ1-5,TRBV6-6,NA,TRBD1,TGTGCCAGCAGTGAGGACAGGGAGGATCAGCCCCAGCATTTT,CASSEDREDQPQHF
TRBJ2-1,TRBV10-3,NA,TRBD1,TGTGCCATCAGACCTAGCACAGGGGCCGTTTACAATGAGCAGTTCTTC,CAIRPSTGAVYNEQFF
TRBJ2-5,TRBV7-9,few,NA,TGTGCCAGCAGCGGGGGGTCGGAGACCCAGTACTTC,CASSGGSETQYF
TRBJ2-1,TRBV19,few,TRBD2,TGTGCCAGTAGTATTATCGGCGGGAGCTTTTACAATGAGCAGTTCTTC,CASSIIGGSFYNEQFF
TRBJ2-5,TRBV11-2,NA,TRBD1,TGTGCCAGCAGACCGCCGGGACAGGGAAGGAAGACCCAGTACTTC,CASRPPGQGRKTQYF
TRBJ2-3,TRBV5-1,NA,TRBD2,TGCGCCAGCAGCTTTCTAGCGGGGGGAATCACAGATACGCAGTATTTT,CASSFLAGGITDTQYF
TRBJ2-7,TRBV7-9,NA,NA,TGTGCCAGCAGTTACCTAGGGGAATTAACCCGAGGCGAGCAGTACTTC,CASSYLGELTRGEQYF
TRBJ1-5,TRBV7-9,NA,NA,TGTGCCAGCAGCCCCCAAGGGGGTTCACCCCAGCATTTT,CASSPQGGSPQHF
TRBJ1-4,TRBV7-6,few,NA,TGTGCCAGCAGCTCACAGGGAATTTGGGAAAAACTGTTTTTT,CASSSQGIWEKLFF
TRBJ2-3,TRBV7-8,NA,TRBD2,TGTGCCAGCAGCCTCCGGACTAGCGGAAACACAGATACGCAGTATTTT,CASSLRTSGNTDTQYF
TRBJ2-3,TRBV11-2,NA,TRBD2,TGTGCCAGCAGCTTAGAGGCTAGCGGATGGGGGGATACGCAGTATTTT,CASSLEASGWGDTQYF
TRBJ2-3,TRBV5-4,NA,TRBD2,TGTGCCAGCAGTCCGTCTAGCGGGAAGGACACAGATACGCAGTATTTT,CASSPSSGKDTDTQYF
TRBJ1-5,TRBV30,few,TRBD1,TGTGCCTGGAGTCCTGACAGGGACCAGCCCCAGCATTTT,CAWSPDRDQPQHF
TRBJ1-4,TRBV27,NA,NA,TGTGCCAGCAGTTCTCCGGGATTAGGGGATGAAAAACTGTTTTTT,CASSSPGLGDEKLFF
TRBJ2-1,TRBV7-9,NA,NA,TGTGCCAGCAGCCGGTCGTGGGCGCAGTTCTTC,CASSRSWAQFF
TRBJ1-5,TRBV12-3/TRBV12-4,NA,NA,TGTGCCAGCAGGAGGACTAGCAATCAGCCCCAGCATTTT,CASRRTSNQPQHF
TRBJ1-2,TRBV19,few,NA,TGTGCCAGTAGCAAGGGCGTTGGGTATGGCTACACCTTC,CASSKGVGYGYTF
TRBJ2-7,TRBV7-2,NA,TRBD2,TGTGCCAGCAGCCGGCCTAGCGGCTACGAGCAGTACTTC,CASSRPSGYEQYF
TRBJ1-4,TRBV7-9,NA,NA,TGTGCCAGCAGTCGGGGGAATTCCGGGGGCGAAAAACTGTTTTTT,CASSRGNSGGEKLFF
TRBJ2-2,TRBV20-1,NA,NA,TGCAGTGCTAGAGATTATCGGGTAGTCGGGGAGCTGTTTTTT,CSARDYRVVGELFF
TRBJ2-1,TRBV15,few,NA,TGTGCCACCAGGGCCGGCTACAATGAGCAGTTCTTC,CATRAGYNEQFF
TRBJ1-5,TRBV27,NA,NA,TGTGCCAGCAGTTCGTGGGGGGGGGGTCAGCCCCAGCATTTT,CASSSWGGGQPQHF
TRBJ2-3,TRBV11-3,NA,NA,TGTGCCAGCAGCCGCGCAGGGACTCACACAGATACGCAGTATTTT,CASSRAGTHTDTQYF
TRBJ2-2,TRBV29-1,NA,NA,TGCAGCGTAAGGGTTACCGAACCCGGGGAGCTGTTTTTT,CSVRVTEPGELFF
TRBJ2-3,TRBV7-9,few,TRBD2,TGTGCCAGCAGCGTACCGGGACTAGCGGTAACGCAGTATTTT,CASSVPGLAVTQYF